This entry concerns a single T cell receptor (beta chain). The germline V gene encodes CDR1 MNHEY and CDR2 SMNVEV (reference sequence). The CDR3 is 13 residues long. V gave up 5 bases and J gave up 4 bases; unmatched junction bases: 2. This table comes from immunoSEQ multiplex PCR, and its TCRdb copy is limited to in-frame clones, with some not included. The table includes about 110,000 clones, around 83% detected once. The sample belongs to a study of blood T cell repertoires in COVID-19. The source is a human donor in a cohort sampled during active COVID-19. The chain is built from TRBV27 and TRBJ1-2, with TRBD1 matching over 9 bases. Sequencing was performed on peripheral blood. This chain's CDR3 is CASSRGQGYGYTF. In nucleotides, the CDR3 is TGTGCCAGCAGTAGGGGACAGGGCTATGGCTACACCTTC.